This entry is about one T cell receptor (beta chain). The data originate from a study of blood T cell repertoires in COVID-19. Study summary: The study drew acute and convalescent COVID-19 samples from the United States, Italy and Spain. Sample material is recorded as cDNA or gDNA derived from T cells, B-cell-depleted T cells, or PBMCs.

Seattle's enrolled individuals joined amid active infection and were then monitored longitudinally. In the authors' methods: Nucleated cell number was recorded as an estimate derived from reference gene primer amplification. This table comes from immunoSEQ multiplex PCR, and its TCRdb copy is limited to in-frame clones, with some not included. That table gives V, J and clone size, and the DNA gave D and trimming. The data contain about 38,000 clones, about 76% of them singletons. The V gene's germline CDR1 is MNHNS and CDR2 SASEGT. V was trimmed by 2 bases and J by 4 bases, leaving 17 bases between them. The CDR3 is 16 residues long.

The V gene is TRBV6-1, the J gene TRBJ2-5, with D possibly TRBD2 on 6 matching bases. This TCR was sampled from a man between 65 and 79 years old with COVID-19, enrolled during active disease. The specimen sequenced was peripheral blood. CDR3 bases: TGTGCCAGCAGTGAACAGACCCCGAACGGGGGAGAGACCCAGTACTTC. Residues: CASSEQTPNGGETQYF.